This T cell receptor (beta chain) came from a study of blood T cell repertoires in COVID-19 (dated by TCRdb to about 2020). Regarding the study in general: Collaborator samples came from the United States, Italy and Spain and covered acute and convalescent phases of COVID-19. Subjects who had been exposed to COVID-19, were actively infected with it, or had recovered from it provided the deeply sampled blood TCRbeta repertoires that made up the dataset. The repertoires were released in a freely available public database intended as a resource for research on the immune response to SARS-CoV-2. Where available, HLA class I and class II types were taken from metadata supplied by the sample provider and were not determined by assay-based typing. Samples were obtained from the ongoing ImmuneRACE study (first 160 participants) and from approximately 1,200 subjects provided by 6 global collaborators. The prospective study material was composed of cDNA or gDNA derived from T cells, B-cell-depleted T cells, or PBMCs. Sample metadata almost always included a de-identified subject ID, COVID-19 status, age in years and sex. Overall results and qualifications from the work: The quantity of clinical and demographic metadata differed by source and by participant and was supplied without curation.

Points on this clone: No cognate antigen has been identified for it. No base-level quality is on record; no much larger clone is a single base apart.

Deletion took 0 bases off V and 3 bases off J, with a span of 15 bases between the germline ends. CDR1 LNHNV and CDR2 YYDKDF were looked up in the germline V gene (reference sequence). The CDR3 has 16 amino acids, counting the end cysteine and phenylalanine. CDR3 DNA is the only sequence kept; it has 48 bases, read in frame from the first base. TCRbeta CDR3 regions were amplified from genomic DNA using the immunoSEQ Assay, a bias-controlled multiplex PCR. Regarding the original processing steps: Within the assay, amplification of reference gene primers was used to estimate how many nucleated cells each sample contained. To quantify the absolute abundance of each unique TCRbeta CDR3 rearrangement, sequence reads were collapsed and filtered. For each sample, productive Simpson clonality was calculated as the square root of Simpson's diversity index across productive rearrangements. TCRdb took this table from immuneACCESS and kept in-frame rearrangements with V and J called. Such tables lack part of the clones; where checked against another copy, unresolved V genes explain under half of the gap, and the rest is unexplained. The DNA gave D and trimming, while V, J and clone size come from that table. The sample profile shows approximately 470,000 clones; approximately 90% of them were found once. The ten top clones hold 0.7% of the sample.

In the prospective study, participants were roughly 18 to 100 years old, resided in 20 to 30 geographic areas of the United States, and were enrolled through a virtual design. In the prospective study, cohorts were assigned on the basis of participant-reported clinical history obtained from a screening survey and a study questionnaire. Recovered participants in ImmuneRACE Cohort 3 were defined as having two consecutive negative NP/OP PCR tests, clearance from a healthcare professional, or resolution of symptoms. Each participant in the prospective study had whole blood, serum and a nasopharyngeal or oropharyngeal swab collected by mobile phlebotomists. Over a roughly 2-month period, participants in the prospective study had the option of providing additional blood draws and questionnaires. Blood samples from the prospective study were shipped frozen or at room temperature prior to DNA extraction.

The receptor comes from a woman younger than 35 who had recovered from COVID-19. The rearranged chain carries TRBV15 and TRBJ2-7; there is no confident call for the D gene. The sequenced sample consisted of PBMCs or T cells enriched from blood (not recorded which). The DNA reads as follows: TGTGCCACCAGCAGAGATCTGGGCAGGTATGGCTACGAGCAGTACTTC. Translation gives CATSRDLGRYGYEQYF.